This T cell receptor beta chain emerged from a study of blood T cell repertoires in COVID-19. About the research overall: Nucleic acid was either cDNA or gDNA, and it came from T cells, B-cell-depleted T cells, or PBMCs.

Cohorts were based on clinical histories the participants reported. Sequencing was performed with immunoSEQ multiplex PCR; in TCRdb, only in-frame clones are kept and a portion is missing. The table lists almost 400,000 clones, around nine tenths of them singletons. V gave up 0 bases and J gave up 1 base, with 7 bases separating them. The CDR3 length is 14 residues. CDR1 and CDR2 (germline): SGHRS, YFSETQ. With respect to this clone: This sample also contains other DNA sequences that code for the same CDR3.

The origin of this receptor is a woman aged 25 to 39 with acute COVID-19. The rearrangement links TRBV5-1 to TRBJ1-1; D is unclear. Material: PBMCs or T cells enriched from blood (not recorded which). The CDR3 DNA sequence: TGCGCCAGCAGCTTGGCAGGAGGGAACACTGAAGCTTTCTTT. Translation: CASSLAGGNTEAFF.